This T cell receptor (beta chain) was found in a study of blood T cell repertoires in COVID-19. Study information: Sources were T cells, B-cell-depleted T cells, or PBMCs; the material itself was cDNA or gDNA.

The V and J ends lost 3 bases and 9 bases, in that order; junction bases with no gene match: 5. The CDR3 runs 13 residues. Per the germline V gene, CDR1 is KGHSH and CDR2 is LQKENI. In the original processing: Reference gene primer amplification gave nucleated cell count estimates. Measured with immunoSEQ multiplex PCR; TCRdb has only the in-frame clones, and not every one. V and J calls and clone size are as listed in that table; D and trimming were resolved from the DNA. The sample shows tens of thousands of clones, 90% to 95% of them seen only once. The chain links TRBV18 to TRBJ2-1, with TRBD2 identical over 7 bases. This receptor was obtained from a woman aged 45 to 65 in a cohort sampled during active COVID-19. Sequencing was done on a sample of peripheral blood. CDR3 coding DNA: TGTGCCAGCTCACCGCGGGAGCTTGGTGAGCAGTTCTTC. Encoded protein: CASSPRELGEQFF.